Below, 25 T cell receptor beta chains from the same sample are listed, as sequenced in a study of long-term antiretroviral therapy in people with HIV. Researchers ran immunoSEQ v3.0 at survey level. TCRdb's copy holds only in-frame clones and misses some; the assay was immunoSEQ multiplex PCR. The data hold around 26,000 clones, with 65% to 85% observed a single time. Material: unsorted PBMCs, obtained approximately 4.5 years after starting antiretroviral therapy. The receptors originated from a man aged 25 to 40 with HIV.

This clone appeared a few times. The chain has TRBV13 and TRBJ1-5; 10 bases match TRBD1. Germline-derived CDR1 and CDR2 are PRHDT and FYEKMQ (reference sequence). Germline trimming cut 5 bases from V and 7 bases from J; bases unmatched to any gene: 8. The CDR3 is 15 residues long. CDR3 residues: CASSVRQGARQPQHF. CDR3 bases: TGTGCCAGCAGCGTAAGACAGGGGGCTCGGCAGCCCCAGCATTTT.

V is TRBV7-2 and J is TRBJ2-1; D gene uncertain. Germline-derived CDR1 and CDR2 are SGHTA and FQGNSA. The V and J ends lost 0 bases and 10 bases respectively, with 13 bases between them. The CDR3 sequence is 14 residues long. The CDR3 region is CASSLAVSPAEQFF. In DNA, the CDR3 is TGTGCCAGCAGCTTAGCGGTTAGCCCGGCGGAGCAGTTCTTC. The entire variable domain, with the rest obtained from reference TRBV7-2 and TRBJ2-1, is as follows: GAGVSQSPSNKVTEKGKDVELRCDPISGHTALYWYRQSLGQGLEFLIYFQGNSAPDKSGLPSDRFSAERTGGSVSTLTIQRTQQEDSAVYLCASSLAVSPAEQFFGPGTRLTVL.

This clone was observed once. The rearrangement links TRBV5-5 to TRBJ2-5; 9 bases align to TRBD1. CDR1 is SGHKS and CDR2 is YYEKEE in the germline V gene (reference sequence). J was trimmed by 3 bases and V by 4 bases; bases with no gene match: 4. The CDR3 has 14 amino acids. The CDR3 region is CASSRRTGEETQYF. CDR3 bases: TGTGCCAGCAGCCGCAGGACAGGGGAAGAGACCCAGTACTTC. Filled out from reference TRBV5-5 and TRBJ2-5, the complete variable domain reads DAGVTQSPTHLIKTRGQQVTLRCSPISGHKSVSWYQQVLGQGPQFIFQYYEKEERGRGNFPDRFSARQFPNYSSELNVNALLLGDSALYLCASSRRTGEETQYFGPGTRLLVL.

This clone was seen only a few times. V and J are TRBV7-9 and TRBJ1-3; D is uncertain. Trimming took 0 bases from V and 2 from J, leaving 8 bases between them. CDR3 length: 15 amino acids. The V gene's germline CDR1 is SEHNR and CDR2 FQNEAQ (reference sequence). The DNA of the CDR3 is TGTGCCAGCAGCTTAGCGGCAGGCACTGGAAACACCATATATTTT. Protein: CASSLAAGTGNTIYF.

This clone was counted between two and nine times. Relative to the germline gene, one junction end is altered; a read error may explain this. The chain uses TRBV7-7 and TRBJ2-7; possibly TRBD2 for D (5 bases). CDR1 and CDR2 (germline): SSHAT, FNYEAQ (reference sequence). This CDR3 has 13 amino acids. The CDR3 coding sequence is TGTGCTAGCAGCTTCTATGCGGGCCACGAGCAGTACTTC. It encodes CASSFYAGHEQYF.

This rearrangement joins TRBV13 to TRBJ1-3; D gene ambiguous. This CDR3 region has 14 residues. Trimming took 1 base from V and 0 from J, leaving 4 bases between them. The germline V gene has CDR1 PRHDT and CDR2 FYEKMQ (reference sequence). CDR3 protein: CASSLVFSGNTIYF. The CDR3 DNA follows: TGTGCCAGCAGCTTAGTGTTCTCTGGAAACACCATATATTTT.

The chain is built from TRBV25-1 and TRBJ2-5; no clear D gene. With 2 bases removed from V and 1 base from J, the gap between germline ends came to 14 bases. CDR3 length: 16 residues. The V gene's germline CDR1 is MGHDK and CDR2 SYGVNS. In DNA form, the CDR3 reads TGTGCCAGCAGTGAAGGGCGTACAGTATTCCAAGAGACCCAGTACTTC. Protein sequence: CASSEGRTVFQETQYF.

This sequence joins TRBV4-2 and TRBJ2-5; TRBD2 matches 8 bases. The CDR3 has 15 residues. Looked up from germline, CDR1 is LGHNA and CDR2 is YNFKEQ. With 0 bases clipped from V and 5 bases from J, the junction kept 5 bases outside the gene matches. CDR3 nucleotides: TGTGCCAGCAGCCAAGATACGGGAGGGCCGGAGACCCAGTACTTC. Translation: CASSQDTGGPETQYF.

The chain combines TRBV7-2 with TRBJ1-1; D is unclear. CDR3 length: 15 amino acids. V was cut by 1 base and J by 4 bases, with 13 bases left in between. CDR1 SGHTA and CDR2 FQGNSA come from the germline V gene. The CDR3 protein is CASSLGSTRATEAFF. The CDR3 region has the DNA TGTGCCAGCAGCTTAGGGTCCACAAGGGCCACTGAAGCTTTCTTT. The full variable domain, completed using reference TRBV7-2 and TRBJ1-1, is GAGVSQSPSNKVTEKGKDVELRCDPISGHTALYWYRQSLGQGLEFLIYFQGNSAPDKSGLPSDRFSAERTGGSVSTLTIQRTQQEDSAVYLCASSLGSTRATEAFFGQGTRLTVV.

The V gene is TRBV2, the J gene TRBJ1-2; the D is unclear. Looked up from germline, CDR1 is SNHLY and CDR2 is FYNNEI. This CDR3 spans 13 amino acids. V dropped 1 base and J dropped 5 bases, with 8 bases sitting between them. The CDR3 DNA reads TGTGCCAGCAGTGAAGGGGTGGGGTATGGCTACACCTTC. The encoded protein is CASSEGVGYGYTF.

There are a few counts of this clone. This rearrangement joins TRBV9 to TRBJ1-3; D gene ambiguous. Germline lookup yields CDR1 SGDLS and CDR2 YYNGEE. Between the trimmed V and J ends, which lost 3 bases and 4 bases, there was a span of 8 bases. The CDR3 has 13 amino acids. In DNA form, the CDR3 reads TGTGCCAGCAGCGCCGACGCCGGAAACACCATATATTTT. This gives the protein CASSADAGNTIYF.

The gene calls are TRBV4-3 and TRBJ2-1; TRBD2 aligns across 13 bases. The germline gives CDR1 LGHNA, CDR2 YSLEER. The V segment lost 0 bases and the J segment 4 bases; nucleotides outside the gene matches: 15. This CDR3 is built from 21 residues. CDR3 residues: CASSQDSVGTSGTFPYNEQFF. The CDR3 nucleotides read TGCGCCAGCAGCCAAGATTCTGTAGGGACTAGCGGGACCTTTCCTTACAATGAGCAGTTCTTC.

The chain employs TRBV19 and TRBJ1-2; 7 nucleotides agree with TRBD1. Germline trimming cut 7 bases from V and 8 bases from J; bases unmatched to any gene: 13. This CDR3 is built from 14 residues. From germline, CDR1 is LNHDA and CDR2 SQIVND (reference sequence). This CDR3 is CASTDIYRGKGYTF. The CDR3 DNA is TGTGCCAGTACCGACATATACAGGGGTAAGGGCTACACCTTC.

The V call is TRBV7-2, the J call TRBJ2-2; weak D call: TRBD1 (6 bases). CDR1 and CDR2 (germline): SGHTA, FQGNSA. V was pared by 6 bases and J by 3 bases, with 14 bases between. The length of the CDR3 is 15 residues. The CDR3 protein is CASREQGTYTGELFF. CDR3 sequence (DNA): TGTGCCAGCAGAGAACAGGGAACGTACACCGGGGAGCTGTTTTTT.

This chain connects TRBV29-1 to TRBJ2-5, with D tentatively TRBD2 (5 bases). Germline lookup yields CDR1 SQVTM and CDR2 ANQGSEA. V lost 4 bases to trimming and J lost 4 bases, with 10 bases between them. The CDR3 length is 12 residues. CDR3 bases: TGCAGCGTTGTTGCGGGTGCAGAGACCCAGTACTTC. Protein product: CSVVAGAETQYF.

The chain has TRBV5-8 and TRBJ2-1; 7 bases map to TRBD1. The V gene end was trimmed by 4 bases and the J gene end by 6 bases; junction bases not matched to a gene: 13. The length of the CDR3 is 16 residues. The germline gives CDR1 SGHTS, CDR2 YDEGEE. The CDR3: CASSRSTGEVFNEQFF. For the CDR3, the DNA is TGTGCCAGCAGCCGATCAACAGGGGAAGTTTTCAATGAGCAGTTCTTC. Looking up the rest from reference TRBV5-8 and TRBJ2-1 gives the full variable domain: EAGVTQSPTHLIKTRGQQATLRCSPISGHTSVYWYQQALGLGLQFLLWYDEGEERNRGNFPPRFSGRQFPNYSSELNVNALELEDSALYLCASSRSTGEVFNEQFFGPGTRLTVL.

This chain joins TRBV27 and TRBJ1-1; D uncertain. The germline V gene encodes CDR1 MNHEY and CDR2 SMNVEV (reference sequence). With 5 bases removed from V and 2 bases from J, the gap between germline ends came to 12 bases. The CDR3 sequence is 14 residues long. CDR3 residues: CASSPTPVNTEAFF. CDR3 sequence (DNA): TGTGCCAGCAGTCCCACCCCGGTAAACACTGAAGCTTTCTTT.

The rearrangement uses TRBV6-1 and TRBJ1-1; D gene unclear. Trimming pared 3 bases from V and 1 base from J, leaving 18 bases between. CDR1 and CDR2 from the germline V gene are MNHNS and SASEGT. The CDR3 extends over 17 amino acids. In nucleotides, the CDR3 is TGTGCCAGCAGTGACACGCGGCGTGGAGTCGGGAACACTGAAGCTTTCTTT. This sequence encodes CASSDTRRGVGNTEAFF.

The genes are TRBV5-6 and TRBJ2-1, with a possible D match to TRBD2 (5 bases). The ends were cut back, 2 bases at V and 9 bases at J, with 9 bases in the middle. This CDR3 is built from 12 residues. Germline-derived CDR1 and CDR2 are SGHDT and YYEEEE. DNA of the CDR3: TGTGCCAGCAGCTTTGCGGGTGTTGAGCAGTTCTTC. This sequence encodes CASSFAGVEQFF.

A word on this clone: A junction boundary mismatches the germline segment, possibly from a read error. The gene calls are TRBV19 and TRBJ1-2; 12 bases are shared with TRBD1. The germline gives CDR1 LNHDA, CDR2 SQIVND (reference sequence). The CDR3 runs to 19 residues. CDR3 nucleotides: TGTGCCAGTAGTATATCGATTTCCGGGACAGGGGGCGCCAACTCTGGCTACACCTTC. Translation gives CASSISISGTGGANSGYTF.

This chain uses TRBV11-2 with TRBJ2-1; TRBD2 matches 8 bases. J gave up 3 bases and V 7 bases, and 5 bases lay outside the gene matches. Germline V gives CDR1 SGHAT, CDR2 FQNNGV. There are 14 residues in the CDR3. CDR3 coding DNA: TGTGCCAGCACGTTAGCGGGGTACTACAATGAGCAGTTCTTC. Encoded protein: CASTLAGYYNEQFF. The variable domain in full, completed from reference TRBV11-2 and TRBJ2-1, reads EAGVAQSPRYKIIEKRQSVAFWCNPISGHATLYWYQQILGQGPKLLIQFQNNGVVDDSQLPKDRFSAERLKGVDSTLKIQPAKLEDSAVYLCASTLAGYYNEQFFGPGTRLTVL.

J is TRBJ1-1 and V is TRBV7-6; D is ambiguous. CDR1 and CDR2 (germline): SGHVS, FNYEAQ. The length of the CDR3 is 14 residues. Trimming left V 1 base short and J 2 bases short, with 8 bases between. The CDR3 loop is CASSLVEGNTEAFF. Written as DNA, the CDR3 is TGTGCCAGCAGCTTAGTCGAGGGCAACACTGAAGCTTTCTTT.

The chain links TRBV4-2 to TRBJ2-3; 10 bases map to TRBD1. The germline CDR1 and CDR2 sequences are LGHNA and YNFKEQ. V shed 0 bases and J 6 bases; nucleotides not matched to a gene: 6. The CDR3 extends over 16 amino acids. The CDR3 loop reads CASSQEGTGVGDTQYF. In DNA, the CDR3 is TGTGCCAGCAGCCAAGAAGGGACAGGGGTCGGGGATACGCAGTATTTT.

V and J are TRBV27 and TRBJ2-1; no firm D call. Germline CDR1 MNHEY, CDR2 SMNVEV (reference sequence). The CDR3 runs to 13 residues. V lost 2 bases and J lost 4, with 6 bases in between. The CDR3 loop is CASSLGAYNEQFF. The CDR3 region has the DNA TGTGCCAGCAGTTTAGGAGCTTACAATGAGCAGTTCTTC.

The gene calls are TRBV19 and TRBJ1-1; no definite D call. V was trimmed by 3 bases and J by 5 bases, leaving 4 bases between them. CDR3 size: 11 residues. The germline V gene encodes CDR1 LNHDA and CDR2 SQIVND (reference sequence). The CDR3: CASSIGTEAFF. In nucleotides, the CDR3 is TGTGCCAGTAGTATCGGGACTGAAGCTTTCTTT.